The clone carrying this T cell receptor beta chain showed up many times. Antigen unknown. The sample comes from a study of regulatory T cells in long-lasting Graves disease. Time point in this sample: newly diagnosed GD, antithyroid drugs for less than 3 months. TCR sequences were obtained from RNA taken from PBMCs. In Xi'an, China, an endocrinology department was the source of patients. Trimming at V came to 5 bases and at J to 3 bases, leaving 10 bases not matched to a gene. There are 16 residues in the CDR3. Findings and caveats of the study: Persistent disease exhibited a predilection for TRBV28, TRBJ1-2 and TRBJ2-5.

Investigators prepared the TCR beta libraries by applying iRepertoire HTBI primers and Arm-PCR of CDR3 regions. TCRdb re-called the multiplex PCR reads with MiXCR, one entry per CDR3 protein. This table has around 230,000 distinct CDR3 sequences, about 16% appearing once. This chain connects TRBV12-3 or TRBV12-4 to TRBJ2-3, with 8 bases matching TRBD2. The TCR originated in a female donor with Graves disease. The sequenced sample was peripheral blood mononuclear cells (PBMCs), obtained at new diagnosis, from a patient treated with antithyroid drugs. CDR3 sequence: CASSRRGGGTTDTQYF. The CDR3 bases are TGTGCCAGCAGTCGACGGGGGGGGGGGACGACAGATACGCAGTATTTT.